This TCR beta chain was sequenced in a study of T-cell reconstitution after alpha-beta-depleted transplantation in children (dated by TCRdb to 2016 to 2017). Study-level background: Using TCR repertoire profiling, the study quantitatively followed how T-cell immune reconstitution unfolded in children after TCRalphabeta/CD19-depleted allogeneic hematopoietic cell transplantation.

Summary of the overall study and its limitations: Over subsequent months, a decline in hyperexpanded clone frequencies was noted, and after one year, T-cell counts and TCRbeta diversity were mostly ascribed to newly produced T cells. In some patients, the high TCRbeta diversity seen at day 60 was put down to recipient T cells and intrathymic progenitors that had survived conditioning. Apparently early alphabetaT-cell count recovery about two months after transplant reportedly relied on only several hundred rapidly expanded clones derived from non-depleted graft cells.

This sample's treatment or condition label indicates: allogeneic hematopoietic cell transplantation with graft depleted of TCRalphabeta T cells and CD19 B cells. The children who served as transplant recipients had been given grafts of TCRalphabeta/CD19-depleted allogeneic hematopoietic cells. The library was generated by PCR. Sequencing was carried out with an Illumina HiSeq 2500. Molecular barcoding was employed in the preparation of TCR libraries, with unique molecular identifiers being used to normalize TCRbeta repertoire quantification. In TCRdb, the public reads were trimmed at Q25 with fastp and aligned with MiXCR, with productive beta chains retained. Each CDR3 protein appears once, grouped with its most common genes and DNA. The table for this sample lists 700,000 to 850,000 distinct CDR3 sequences; 15% to 20% of them were counted only once. Around 4.5% of the sample is taken by the ten largest.

V is cut back by 7 bases and J by 1 base, with 10 bases in the junction unmatched. The CDR3 sequence holds 15 residues, the cysteine and phenylalanine included. Only the CDR3 part of the read is kept: 45 bases, read in frame from the first base. The germline V gene specifies SQVTM as CDR1 and ANQGSEA as CDR2. At least ten counts were recorded for this clonotype. Its cognate antigen has yet to be identified. No clone much larger than this one lies a single base away; base qualities are absent. The chain was built from TRBV29-1 and TRBJ2-1; 7 bases in the junction line up with TRBD2. This clonotype originated in a male patient younger than 18 who had a stem cell transplant for acute lymphoblastic leukemia, so the T cells may come from the graft donor. This specimen consisted of PBMCs, mostly from graft donor cells, obtained 360 days after TCRalphabeta/CD19-depleted stem cell transplant. At the DNA level, the sequence is TGCAGCGGGATGAAACAGCGGGATTCCTACAATGAGCAGTTCTTC. This yields the protein CSGMKQRDSYNEQFF.